The sequence of this T cell receptor beta chain was determined in a study of OX40 agonist ivuxolimab in advanced cancers. Study overall: The study enrolled dose-escalation patients with hepatocellular carcinoma, melanoma, renal cell or head and neck cancer.

General observations from the study: Some nonresponders additionally presented with little normalized T-cell clonal expansion.

This CDR3 contains 13 residues. Germline CDR1 and CDR2: MGHRA and YSYEKL. V lost 3 bases to trimming and J lost 1 base, with 3 bases between them. With respect to this clone: Antigen specificity is unknown.

Repertoires were generated with immunoSEQ multiplex PCR, while TCRdb's copy carries only in-frame clones and drops some. This sample yields about 62,000 clones, of which over 90% are seen a single time; 13% belongs to the top ten. The clonotype comes from an adult with an advanced solid tumor such as melanoma, head and neck, liver or kidney cancer. The J gene is TRBJ2-2, the V gene TRBV4-1; D unclear. The source material was CD4+ or CD8+ T cells sorted from blood, sampled in a trial of the OX40 agonist ivuxolimab. For the CDR3, the DNA is TGCGCCAGCAGCCACAGGAACACCGGGGAGCTGTTTTTT. Protein sequence: CASSHRNTGELFF.